These 26 T cell receptor beta chains originate from one sample sequenced in a study of identical twins. TCRdb reprocessed the 5' RACE reads with MiXCR, giving one entry per CDR3 protein. The data hold fewer than 900,000 distinct CDR3 sequences, with 15% to 20% observed a single time. In addition, the sample was reused for a study of T cells expressing NK-cell markers.

Sequences were obtained from PBMCs. Receptors originate from a woman aged 18 to 35 in good health.

The chain recombines TRBV3-1 with TRBJ2-5; 10 bases are a match to TRBD2. The V segment lost 4 bases and the J segment 2 bases; nucleotides outside the gene matches: 4. Germline CDR1 is LGHDT and CDR2 is YNNKEL (reference sequence). This CDR3 has 15 residues. The CDR3 DNA reads TGTGCCAGCAGCCGAGCGGGAGGGGGACAAGAGACCCAGTACTTC. Translation: CASSRAGGGQETQYF.

The chain is built from TRBV29-1 and TRBJ2-1; D gene ambiguous. CDR3 size: 13 residues. Trimming stripped 0 bases from V and 5 bases from J, with 8 bases between. Germline V gene lookup returns CDR1 SQVTM and CDR2 ANQGSEA. The CDR3 protein is CSVEDLLNNEQFF. The CDR3 DNA reads as TGCAGCGTTGAAGATCTCCTCAACAATGAGCAGTTCTTC.

This clonotype showed up just a few times. CDR3 loop: CASSYWGIHTDTQYF. The CDR3 nucleotides are TGTGCCAGCAGTTACTGGGGGATCCACACAGATACGCAGTATTTT. The V and J genes are TRBV6-5 and TRBJ2-3; D tentatively fits TRBD1 or TRBD2 (5 bases each). The V gene lost 1 base and the J gene lost 2 bases, with 10 bases spanning the gap. CDR1 MNHEY and CDR2 SVGAGI come from the germline V gene. The CDR3 consists of 15 residues.

The table lists this clonotype with a few counts. V gene TRBV7-2 combines with J gene TRBJ2-7; 9 bases are a match to TRBD1. This CDR3 has 16 amino acids. Trimming cost V 3 bases and J 6 bases; bases outside gene matches: 12. From germline, CDR1 is SGHTA and CDR2 FQGNSA. The CDR3 region is CASSFTGTGIRGEQYF. The DNA for the CDR3 is TGTGCCAGCAGCTTTACTGGGACAGGGATAAGGGGCGAGCAGTACTTC. The full variable domain, rest sourced from reference TRBV7-2 and TRBJ2-7, is GAGVSQSPSNKVTEKGKDVELRCDPISGHTALYWYRQSLGQGLEFLIYFQGNSAPDKSGLPSDRFSAERTGGSVSTLTIQRTQQEDSAVYLCASSFTGTGIRGEQYFGPGTRLTVT.

This clonotype was recorded a few times. The chain carries TRBV9 and TRBJ2-3, with D possibly being TRBD2 (6 bases). This CDR3 comprises 15 residues. Per germline, CDR1 SGDLS and CDR2 YYNGEE. V was trimmed by 3 bases and J by 1 base, leaving 12 bases between them. As DNA, the CDR3 is TGTGCCAGCAGCGGGGAGGCTAGCGGCACAGATACGCAGTATTTT. Amino acid sequence: CASSGEASGTDTQYF.

The table lists this clonotype with a few counts. The chain recombines TRBV5-1 with TRBJ1-1; D may be TRBD1 (6 bases). Trimming shortened V by 2 bases and J by 3 bases, and 14 bases separated the two germline ends. The germline gives CDR1 SGHRS, CDR2 YFSETQ. This CDR3 has 15 residues. The CDR3 here is CASSFNTGPDTEAFF. The DNA of the CDR3 is TGCGCCAGCAGCTTTAACACAGGGCCAGACACTGAAGCTTTCTTT. Full variable domain (remainder filled in from reference TRBV5-1 and TRBJ1-1): KAGVTQTPRYLIKTRGQQVTLSCSPISGHRSVSWYQQTPGQGLQFLFEYFSETQRNKGNFPGRFSGRQFSNSRSEMNVSTLELGDSALYLCASSFNTGPDTEAFFGQGTRLTVV.

The chain carries TRBV5-1 and TRBJ2-5; a weak D match, TRBD2 (6 bases). From germline, CDR1 is SGHRS and CDR2 YFSETQ. V was trimmed by 4 bases and J by 2 bases, leaving 12 bases between them. This CDR3 contains 14 residues. CDR3 sequence: CASSVQGGQETQYF. The CDR3 DNA follows: TGCGCCAGCAGCGTGCAGGGAGGACAAGAGACCCAGTACTTC. The full variable domain, in which reference TRBV5-1 and TRBJ2-5 provide the parts outside the CDR3, is KAGVTQTPRYLIKTRGQQVTLSCSPISGHRSVSWYQQTPGQGLQFLFEYFSETQRNKGNFPGRFSGRQFSNSRSEMNVSTLELGDSALYLCASSVQGGQETQYFGPGTRLLVL.

This clonotype was detected a few times. The V call is TRBV20-1, the J call TRBJ1-1; D uncertain. V lost 0 bases to trimming and J lost 2 bases, with 7 bases between them. CDR1 and CDR2 (germline): DFQATT, SNEGSKA (reference sequence). The CDR3 has 13 amino acids. The CDR3 nucleotides are TGCAGTGCTAGAGACCCTAGTAACACTGAAGCTTTCTTT. Encoded protein: CSARDPSNTEAFF.

V is TRBV20-1 and J is TRBJ2-5; 8 bases map to TRBD2. The CDR3 consists of 16 residues. Germline V gene lookup returns CDR1 DFQATT and CDR2 SNEGSKA (reference sequence). V shed 0 bases and J 5 bases; nucleotides not matched to a gene: 11. The CDR3 loop is CSARDMAGGRRETQYF. CDR3 coding DNA: TGCAGTGCTAGAGACATGGCGGGGGGCCGTCGGGAGACCCAGTACTTC.

The rearrangement joins TRBV12-3 or TRBV12-4 to TRBJ2-7; TRBD1 matches 7 bases. The V gene end was trimmed by 6 bases and the J gene end by 7 bases; junction bases not matched to a gene: 12. CDR3 size: 14 residues. CDR3: CASRTGTDLKEQYF. The DNA of the CDR3 is TGTGCCAGCAGAACCGGGACAGACCTCAAGGAGCAGTACTTC.

This clonotype was observed a few times. CDR3 sequence (DNA): TGTGCCAGCAGTTACCCCCCTCGGACTAGCGGGACAGATACGCAGTATTTT. This encodes CASSYPPRTSGTDTQYF. V gene TRBV6-2 or TRBV6-3 combines with J gene TRBJ2-3; 11 bases match TRBD2. The V gene end was trimmed by 2 bases and the J gene end by 3 bases; junction bases not matched to a gene: 7. CDR3 length equals 17 residues. Per germline, CDR1 MNHEY and CDR2 SVGEGT.

The CDR3, as DNA: TGTGCCAGCAACTCCGTCGGGGAGCTGTTTTTT. Translating gives CASNSVGELFF. The gene calls are TRBV2 and TRBJ2-2, with D unclear. CDR1 and CDR2 (germline): SNHLY, FYNNEI. V shed 7 bases and J shed 7 bases, with 7 bases lying between them. The CDR3 runs to 11 residues.

The rearrangement joins TRBV12-3 or TRBV12-4 to TRBJ1-1, with 7 bases lining up with TRBD1. The CDR3 extends over 16 amino acids. V shed 5 bases, J shed 0 bases, and the junction held 9 bases outside the gene matches. The CDR3 loop is CASSPDRRLLNTEAFF. The DNA of the CDR3 is TGTGCCAGCAGTCCGGACAGGAGACTACTGAACACTGAAGCTTTCTTT.

In its sample, this clonotype was seen many times. The chain couples TRBV6-4 to TRBJ1-5, with D unclear. Trimming left V 3 bases short and J 6 bases short, with 9 bases between. CDR1 is MRHNA and CDR2 is SNTAGT in the germline V gene. The CDR3 covers 13 residues. This CDR3 is CASSEASGQPQHF. CDR3 nucleotides: TGTGCCAGCAGTGAGGCATCAGGTCAGCCCCAGCATTTT.

J is TRBJ2-7 and V is TRBV12-3 or TRBV12-4; 8 bases agree with TRBD1. The CDR3 has 14 residues. The V and J ends lost 7 bases and 1 base, in that order; junction bases with no gene match: 6. CDR3 nucleotide sequence: TGTGCCAGCACTCCAGGGGGCAATTCCTACGAGCAGTACTTC. This translates into CASTPGGNSYEQYF.

This clonotype was observed a few times. The rearrangement joins TRBV4-3 to TRBJ2-1, with D perhaps matching TRBD1 (5 bases). The CDR3 has 15 residues. Germline lookup yields CDR1 LGHNA and CDR2 YSLEER. Trimming left V 4 bases short and J 7 bases short, with 17 bases between. The CDR3 region has the DNA TGCGCCAGCAGCCCAAGCCAGGGTTTAGGGAATGAGCAGTTCTTC. This gives the protein CASSPSQGLGNEQFF.

This clonotype was observed a few times. The chain employs TRBV5-1 and TRBJ2-1; the D gene is possibly TRBD1 (7 bases). V was shortened by 1 base and J by 7 bases, with 12 bases between the two germline ends. The length of the CDR3 is 14 residues. Germline CDR1 reads SGHRS; CDR2 reads YFSETQ. The CDR3 coding sequence is TGCGCCAGCAGCTTGCTGCCAGGGGGGAATGAGCAGTTCTTC. This gives the protein CASSLLPGGNEQFF. The complete variable domain, with remaining parts taken from reference TRBV5-1 and TRBJ2-1, reads KAGVTQTPRYLIKTRGQQVTLSCSPISGHRSVSWYQQTPGQGLQFLFEYFSETQRNKGNFPGRFSGRQFSNSRSEMNVSTLELGDSALYLCASSLLPGGNEQFFGPGTRLTVL.

The chain uses TRBV10-3 and TRBJ2-4; 11 nucleotides line up with TRBD1. Germline loops: CDR1 ENHRY, CDR2 SYGVKD. Trimming removed 3 bases from V and 9 bases from J; junction bases left unmatched: 7. The length of the CDR3 is 15 residues. The CDR3 DNA sequence: TGTGCCATCAGTGAATCGGGACAGGGGGTAGGCATTCAGTACTTC. As protein: CAISESGQGVGIQYF.

This clonotype was counted a few times. The chain recombines TRBV20-1 with TRBJ2-2; 8 positions agree with TRBD1. Germline V gives CDR1 DFQATT, CDR2 SNEGSKA (reference sequence). With 4 bases clipped from V and 7 bases from J, the junction kept 5 bases outside the gene matches. The length of the CDR3 is 13 residues. The DNA for the CDR3 is TGCAGTGCTATAGGACAGGGTATCGGGGAGCTGTTTTTT. This gives the protein CSAIGQGIGELFF.

A few counts support this clonotype. The chain carries TRBV7-2 and TRBJ2-1; maybe TRBD1 (6 bases). CDR1 and CDR2 from the germline V gene are SGHTA and FQGNSA. This CDR3 region has 15 residues. The V end lost 7 bases, the J end lost 0 bases, and 13 bases lay between the germline ends. CDR3 sequence reads: CASTVQTGSYNEQFF. CDR3 nucleotides: TGTGCCAGCACCGTCCAGACAGGCTCCTACAATGAGCAGTTCTTC.

This clonotype came up a few times. The J gene is TRBJ2-7, the V gene TRBV24-1; D not resolved. Germline CDR1 and CDR2: KGHDR and SFDVKD. V was cut by 2 bases and J by 6 bases, with 10 bases left in between. The CDR3 covers 13 residues. CDR3 sequence: CATSDSATSEQYF. In DNA, the CDR3 is TGTGCCACCAGTGATTCAGCCACGTCCGAGCAGTACTTC.

This clonotype was recorded at least ten times. The chain uses TRBV4-1 and TRBJ1-1; the D is unclear. The CDR3 consists of 14 residues. V lost 1 base, J lost 1 base, and 7 bases lay in between. Per germline, CDR1 MGHRA and CDR2 YSYEKL. CDR3 nucleotides: TGCGCCAGCAGCCAAGGGGGTGGGAACACTGAAGCTTTCTTT. Its protein is CASSQGGGNTEAFF.

V gene TRBV6-1 combines with J gene TRBJ2-3; possibly TRBD1 for D (6 bases). The CDR3 has 14 amino acids. The V end lost 6 bases, the J end lost 2 bases, and 12 bases lay between the germline ends. Germline V gene lookup returns CDR1 MNHNS and CDR2 SASEGT. This chain's CDR3 is CASSRQAYTDTQYF. In nucleotides, the CDR3 is TGTGCCAGCAGCCGACAGGCCTACACAGATACGCAGTATTTT.

The chain carries TRBV20-1 and TRBJ1-1; D is unresolved. The germline CDR1 and CDR2 sequences are DFQATT and SNEGSKA (reference sequence). The ends were cut back, 3 bases at V and 1 base at J, with 15 bases in the middle. The CDR3 is made up of 15 amino acids. In DNA, the CDR3 is TGCAGTGCTAGGATGGCGGCGACGAGGAACACTGAAGCTTTCTTT. Its translation: CSARMAATRNTEAFF.

This clonotype was seen ten or more times. The chain joins TRBV10-3 to TRBJ1-4; possibly TRBD1 for D (6 bases). This CDR3 is 14 amino acids long. Trimming cost V 5 bases and J 7 bases, with 14 bases left between them. Germline assignment: CDR1 ENHRY and CDR2 SYGVKD. The CDR3 DNA follows: TGTGCCATCAGTCCTCAAATAGGGGGTGAAAAACTGTTTTTT. It translates to CAISPQIGGEKLFF.

Turning to this clonotype: This CDR3 fails to terminate in the conserved phenylalanine or tryptophan, so it likely reflects a read error. No DNA is shown, since the ends of the CDR3 on it are uncertain; the CDR3 is the one TCRdb lists. J is TRBJ2-3 and V is TRBV13; TRBD2 is the table's D call, not checked against the DNA. The CDR3 region is 13 residues in length, termini included. CDR1 is PRHDT and CDR2 is FYEKMQ in the germline V gene (reference sequence). CDR3 amino acids: CASSSNLFGRAAL.